This TCR beta chain appears in the sequencing data of a study of memory CD4+ T cells and cytomegalovirus serostatus. About this clone: Its specificity is not known.

The sort gate was single viable CD3+CD4+CD8-CD45RO+ cells for memory CD4+ T cells. In the original processing: After removing out-of-frame reads, 2,204,828 distinct TCRbeta sequences remained. TCRdb keeps only in-frame clones here, not all; method: immunoSEQ multiplex PCR. That table gives V, J and clone size, and the DNA gave D and trimming. Of about 52,000 clones detected, around four fifths appear once; the ten largest clones hold 1.5% to 2%. In germline, CDR1 is SNHLY, CDR2 FYNNEI. The ends were cut back, 2 bases at V and 4 bases at J, with 18 bases in the middle. The CDR3 is 16 amino acids. Study conclusions and caveats: Each of 65 to 70 CMV-associated TCRbeta sequences occurred in one to five individuals.

The chain employs TRBV2 and TRBJ2-7; tentatively, D is TRBD1 or TRBD2 (5 bases each). This sequence originates from an adult in good health and CMV-seropositive. The sample comprised memory CD4+ T cells from blood. CDR3 in amino acids: CASSERGWTSHYEQYF. CDR3 bases: TGTGCCAGCAGTGAAAGGGGCTGGACTTCGCATTACGAGCAGTACTTC.